This T cell receptor (beta chain) appears in the sequencing data of a study of OX40 agonist ivuxolimab in advanced cancers. On the study more broadly: Partial responses were achieved by three patients, of whom one had hepatocellular carcinoma and two had cutaneous melanoma. General observations from the study: It was also the case that some nonresponders had low normalized T-cell clonal expansion. At 0.1 to 3.0 mg/kg and by week 6, CD4+ and CD8+ T cells in the blood had expanded clonally.

Repertoires were generated with immunoSEQ multiplex PCR, while TCRdb's copy carries only in-frame clones and drops some. The data show approximately 65,000 clones, roughly nine tenths seen once. With respect to this clone: Its target is not known.

CDR1 is SGHRS, CDR2 YFSETQ, per germline. The CDR3 runs 14 residues. V lost 7 bases, J lost 4 bases, and 10 bases stayed unmatched. The rearrangement links TRBV5-1 to TRBJ2-7; 8 bases are shared with TRBD2. This TCR derives from an adult with an advanced solid tumor such as melanoma, head and neck, liver or kidney cancer. The source material was CD4+ or CD8+ T cells sorted from blood, sampled in a trial of the OX40 agonist ivuxolimab. This CDR3 is CASQGTGGLYEQYF. The CDR3 nucleotides are TGCGCCAGCCAGGGGACGGGAGGGCTTTACGAGCAGTACTTC.